Listed below are T cell receptor beta chains from one sample, sequenced in a study of blood T cell repertoires in COVID-19. The table came from immunoSEQ multiplex PCR; TCRdb's copy has only in-frame clones and leaves some out. The sample yields 15,000 to 20,000 clones, 65% to 85% seen once. Sequences were obtained from peripheral blood. Receptors were obtained from a human donor in a cohort sampled during active COVID-19. CDR3s include the opening cysteine and the closing phenylalanine or tryptophan. Fields, in order: J gene, clone size, D gene, V gene, CDR3 protein, CDR3 DNA. The D gene is left open where the match is weak. Size is omitted from some rows. Given values are once, few, many or a class for expanded clones.

TRBJ1-2 - TRBD1 TRBV29-1 CSVVAGQGFSSDGYTF TGCAGCGTTGTGGCGGGACAGGGGTTTTCCAGCGACGGCTACACCTTC
TRBJ2-5 - TRBD1 TRBV4-3 CASSQRAQGAGEETQYF TGCGCCAGCAGCCAGAGAGCTCAGGGGGCCGGGGAAGAGACCCAGTACTTC
TRBJ1-6 - - TRBV30 CAWSLQGAPLHF TGTGCCTGGAGTCTACAGGGAGCACCCCTCCACTTT
TRBJ1-6 - - TRBV6-1 CASSEVGGSGSPLHF TGTGCCAGCAGTGAAGTTGGAGGGTCGGGTTCACCCCTCCACTTT
TRBJ2-2 - TRBD1 TRBV7-6 CASSLDWDRARAGELFF TGTGCCAGCAGCTTAGATTGGGACAGGGCAAGAGCCGGGGAGCTGTTTTTT
TRBJ2-7 few - TRBV6-1 CASSEVIDEQYF TGTGCCAGCAGTGAGGTAATAGACGAGCAGTACTTC
TRBJ2-7 few TRBD2 TRBV6-5 CASSYTGGLAYF TGTGCCAGCAGTTACACCGGGGGACTAGCGTACTTC
TRBJ2-1 - TRBD2 TRBV11-2 CASARRLAGAGLYNEQFF TGTGCCAGCGCTAGGCGACTAGCGGGAGCTGGGTTATACAATGAGCAGTTCTTC
TRBJ1-5 - - TRBV6-5 CASSYSGRPGTPQHF TGTGCCAGCAGTTACTCGGGGAGGCCAGGGACGCCCCAGCATTTT
TRBJ1-1 once - TRBV7-6 CASSRVRSSEAFF TGTGCCAGCAGCCGTGTGAGATCTTCTGAAGCTTTCTTT
TRBJ2-1 - - TRBV19 CASSITGRANEQFF TGTGCCAGTAGTATAACGGGTCGAGCCAATGAGCAGTTCTTC
TRBJ1-2 - - TRBV10-3 CAISESSDYGYTF TGTGCCATCAGTGAGTCGAGTGACTATGGCTACACCTTC
TRBJ2-3 - - TRBV9 CASSVGEEDTQYF TGTGCCAGCAGCGTAGGGGAGGAGGATACGCAGTATTTT
TRBJ2-5 - TRBD2 TRBV6-2/TRBV6-3 CASSYHRTSGDPREAQYF TGTGCCAGCAGTTACCACCGGACTAGCGGGGACCCAAGAGAGGCCCAGTACTTC
TRBJ2-2 - TRBD1 TRBV7-9 CASSLAPNRGPTFTGELFF TGTGCCAGCAGCTTAGCCCCCAACAGGGGGCCGACTTTTACCGGGGAGCTGTTTTTT
TRBJ1-1 - - TRBV6-2/TRBV6-3 CASSWGRQGTEAFF TGTGCCAGCAGTTGGGGGCGTCAGGGGACTGAAGCTTTCTTT
TRBJ2-7 - TRBD1 TRBV10-3 CATETGSSYEQYF TGTGCCACAGAGACAGGGAGCTCCTACGAGCAGTACTTC
TRBJ1-4 - TRBD1 TRBV7-9 CASSSGQGGEKLFF TGTGCCAGCAGCTCGGGACAGGGTGGCGAAAAACTGTTTTTT
TRBJ1-6 - - TRBV30 CAWSETGGWFSPLHF TGTGCCTGGAGTGAGACAGGAGGCTGGTTTTCACCCCTCCACTTT
TRBJ2-7 once - TRBV12-3/TRBV12-4 CASSSGVAYEQYF TGTGCCAGCAGTTCAGGGGTCGCCTACGAGCAGTACTTC
TRBJ2-7 once - TRBV27 CASRGSGLGEQYF TGTGCCAGCAGGGGCTCGGGGTTAGGTGAGCAGTACTTC
TRBJ1-3 - - TRBV7-2 CASSFGFSGNTIYF TGTGCCAGCAGCTTCGGGTTCTCTGGAAACACCATATATTTT
TRBJ2-5 - TRBD2 TRBV7-9 CASSSTWGEGEETQYF TGTGCCAGCAGTTCGACGTGGGGGGAGGGCGAAGAGACCCAGTACTTC
TRBJ2-1 - - TRBV7-2 CASSLRQGNYNEQFF TGTGCCAGCAGCTTACGGCAGGGGAACTACAATGAGCAGTTCTTC
TRBJ2-1 - TRBD1 TRBV11-2 CATSGQGVEQFF TGTGCCACCTCGGGACAGGGTGTAGAGCAGTTCTTC
TRBJ2-5 - - TRBV9 CASSVVGAGETQYF TGTGCCAGCAGCGTAGTGGGGGCAGGAGAGACCCAGTACTTC
TRBJ2-7 - TRBD1 TRBV29-1 CSVERTGILGQYEQYF TGCAGCGTTGAAAGGACAGGGATTCTCGGCCAGTACGAGCAGTACTTC
TRBJ2-7 - - TRBV3-1/TRBV3-2 CASSQDLQRSYEQYF TGTGCCAGCAGCCAAGATTTACAGCGGAGCTACGAGCAGTACTTC
TRBJ1-6 - - TRBV12-3/TRBV12-4 CASSITGNSPLHF TGTGCCAGCAGTATTACAGGGAATTCACCCCTCCACTTT
TRBJ1-1 - - TRBV28 CASTLSGGTRLNTEAFF TGTGCCAGCACCCTTTCGGGGGGGACGCGCCTGAACACTGAAGCTTTCTTT
TRBJ2-7 few - TRBV5-1 CASSLSGLPYEQYF TGCGCCAGCAGCTTATCGGGACTGCCCTACGAGCAGTACTTC
TRBJ2-5 - TRBD2 TRBV5-1 CASSLFPGPGGETQYF TGCGCCAGCAGCCTCTTCCCGGGCCCCGGGGGGGAGACCCAGTACTTC
TRBJ1-5 once - TRBV3-1/TRBV3-2 CASSHGQPNQPQHF TGTGCCAGCAGTCACGGACAGCCAAATCAGCCCCAGCATTTT
TRBJ2-3 - TRBD2 TRBV7-8 CASSLGSGGDSATDTQYF TGTGCCAGCAGCTTAGGTAGCGGGGGGGATAGTGCCACAGATACGCAGTATTTT
TRBJ2-5 - - TRBV18 CASSLTHLTGQETQYF TGTGCCAGCTCACTCACTCACTTGACAGGCCAAGAGACCCAGTACTTC
TRBJ1-5 - - TRBV28 CASSLVPGSNQPQHF TGTGCCAGCAGTTTGGTGCCGGGTAGCAATCAGCCCCAGCATTTT
TRBJ2-6 - - TRBV2 CASNPRTSISGANVLTF TGTGCCAGCAACCCCCGGACTTCTATTTCGGGGGCCAACGTCCTGACTTTC
TRBJ1-1 few - TRBV18 CASSPAGSNTEAFF TGTGCCAGCTCACCGGCGGGATCGAACACTGAAGCTTTCTTT
TRBJ2-7 - TRBD1 TRBV6-2/TRBV6-3 CASSYKQGLRFSSYEQYF TGTGCCAGCAGTTACAAACAGGGGCTACGATTTAGCTCCTACGAGCAGTACTTC
TRBJ2-1 medium-sized - TRBV4-1 CASSPASRDEQFF TGCGCCAGCAGCCCCGCTAGCCGGGATGAGCAGTTCTTC
TRBJ1-2 - TRBD1 TRBV7-2 CASSTRQGEGYTF TGTGCCAGCAGCACCCGACAGGGAGAAGGCTACACCTTC
TRBJ2-2 - TRBD2 TRBV7-7 CASSLGAGVAGELFF TGTGCTAGCAGCTTAGGCGCGGGAGTGGCCGGGGAGCTGTTTTTT
TRBJ1-1 - - TRBV9 CASSVDILNTEAFF TGTGCCAGCAGCGTAGATATCTTGAACACTGAAGCTTTCTTT